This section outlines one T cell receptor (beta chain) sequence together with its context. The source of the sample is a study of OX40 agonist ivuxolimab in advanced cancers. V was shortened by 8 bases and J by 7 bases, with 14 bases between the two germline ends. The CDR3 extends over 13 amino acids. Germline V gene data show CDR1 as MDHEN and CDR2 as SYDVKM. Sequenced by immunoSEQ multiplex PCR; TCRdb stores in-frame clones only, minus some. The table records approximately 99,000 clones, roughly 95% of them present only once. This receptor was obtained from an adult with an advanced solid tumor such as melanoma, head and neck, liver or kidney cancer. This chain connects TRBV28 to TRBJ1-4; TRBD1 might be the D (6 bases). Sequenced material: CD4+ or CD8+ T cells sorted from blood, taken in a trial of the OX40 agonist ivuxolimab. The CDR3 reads CASRTRGGEKLFF. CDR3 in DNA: TGTGCCAGCCGGACTAGGGGGGGTGAAAAACTGTTTTTT.